This T cell receptor (beta chain) stems from a study of blood T cell repertoires in COVID-19. Study details: Donors in the United States, Italy and Spain gave samples during acute or convalescent COVID-19.

CDR1 and CDR2 from the germline V gene are KGHSH and LQKENI. V lost 5 bases and J 2 bases, leaving 9 bases between the germline ends. This CDR3 contains 13 residues. Measured with immunoSEQ multiplex PCR; TCRdb has only the in-frame clones, and not every one. The table has about 210,000 clones, approximately 85% seen once. The chain carries TRBV18 and TRBJ2-5, with TRBD2 as a possible D gene (6 bases). Sequencing used peripheral blood. The origin of this receptor is a woman between 50 and 59 years old with active or convalescent COVID-19. As DNA, the CDR3 is TGTGCCAGCTCAACCGGACTACAAGAGACCCAGTACTTC. This translates into CASSTGLQETQYF.